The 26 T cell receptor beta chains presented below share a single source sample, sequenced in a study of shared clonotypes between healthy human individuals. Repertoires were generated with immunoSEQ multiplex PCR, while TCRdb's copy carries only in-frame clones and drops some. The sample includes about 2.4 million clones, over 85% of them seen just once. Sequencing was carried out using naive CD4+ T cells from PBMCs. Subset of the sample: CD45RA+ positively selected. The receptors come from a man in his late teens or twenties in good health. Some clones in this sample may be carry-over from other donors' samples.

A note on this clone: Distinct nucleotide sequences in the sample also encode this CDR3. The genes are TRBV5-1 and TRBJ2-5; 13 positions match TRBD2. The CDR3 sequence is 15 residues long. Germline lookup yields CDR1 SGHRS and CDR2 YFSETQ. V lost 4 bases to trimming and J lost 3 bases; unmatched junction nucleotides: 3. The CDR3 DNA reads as TGCGCCAGCAGCACCGGGACTAGCGGGAAAGAGACCCAGTACTTC. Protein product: CASSTGTSGKETQYF.

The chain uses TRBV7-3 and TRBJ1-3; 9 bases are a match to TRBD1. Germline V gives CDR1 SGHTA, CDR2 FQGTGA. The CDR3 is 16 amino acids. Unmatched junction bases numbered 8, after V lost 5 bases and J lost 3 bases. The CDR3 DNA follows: TGTGCCAGCAGCCAAAACCGGGACAGGGATGGAAACACCATATATTTT. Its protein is CASSQNRDRDGNTIYF.

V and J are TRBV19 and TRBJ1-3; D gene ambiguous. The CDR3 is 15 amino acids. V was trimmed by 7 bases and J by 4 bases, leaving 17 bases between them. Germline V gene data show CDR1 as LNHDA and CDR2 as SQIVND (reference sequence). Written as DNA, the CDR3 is TGTGCCAGTACCAAACCGGGCAGCCTCGGAAACACCATATATTTT. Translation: CASTKPGSLGNTIYF.

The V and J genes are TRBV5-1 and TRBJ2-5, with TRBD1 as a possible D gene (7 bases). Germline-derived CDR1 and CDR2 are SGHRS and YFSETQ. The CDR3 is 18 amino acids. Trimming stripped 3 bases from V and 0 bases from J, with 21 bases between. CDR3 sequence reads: CASSWRTGIPGDQETQYF. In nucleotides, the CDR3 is TGCGCCAGCAGCTGGAGGACAGGAATTCCGGGAGACCAAGAGACCCAGTACTTC.

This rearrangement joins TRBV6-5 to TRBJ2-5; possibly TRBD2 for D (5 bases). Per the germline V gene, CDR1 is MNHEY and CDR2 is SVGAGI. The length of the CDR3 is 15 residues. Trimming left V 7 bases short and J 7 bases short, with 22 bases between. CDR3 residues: CASTKGRAAWGTQYF. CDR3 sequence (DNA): TGTGCCAGCACTAAAGGGAGAGCTGCGTGGGGGACCCAGTACTTC.

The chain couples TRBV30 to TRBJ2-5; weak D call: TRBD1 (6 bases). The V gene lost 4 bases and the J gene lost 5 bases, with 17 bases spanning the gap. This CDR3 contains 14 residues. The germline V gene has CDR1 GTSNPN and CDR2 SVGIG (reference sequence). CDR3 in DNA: TGTGCCTGGAACCGAAATACAGGGACGGAGACCCAGTACTTC. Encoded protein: CAWNRNTGTETQYF.

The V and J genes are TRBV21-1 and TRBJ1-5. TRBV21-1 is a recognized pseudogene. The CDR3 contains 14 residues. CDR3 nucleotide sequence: TGTGCCAGCAGCAAAGCGCAGGAGGGTCAGCCCCAGCATTTT. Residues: CASSKAQEGQPQHF.

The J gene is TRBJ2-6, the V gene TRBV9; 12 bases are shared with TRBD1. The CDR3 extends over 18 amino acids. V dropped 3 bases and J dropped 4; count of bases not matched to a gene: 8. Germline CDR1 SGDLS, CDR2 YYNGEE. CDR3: CASSAGGQGALGANVLTF. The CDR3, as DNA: TGTGCCAGCAGCGCGGGGGGACAGGGGGCACTCGGGGCCAACGTCCTGACTTTC.

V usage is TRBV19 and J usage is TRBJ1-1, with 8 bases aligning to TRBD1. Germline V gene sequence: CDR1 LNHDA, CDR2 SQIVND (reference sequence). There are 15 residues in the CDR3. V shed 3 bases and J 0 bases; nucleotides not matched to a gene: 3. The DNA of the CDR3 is TGTGCCAGTAGTATCGCGGACAGGGTGAACACTGAAGCTTTCTTT. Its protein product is CASSIADRVNTEAFF.

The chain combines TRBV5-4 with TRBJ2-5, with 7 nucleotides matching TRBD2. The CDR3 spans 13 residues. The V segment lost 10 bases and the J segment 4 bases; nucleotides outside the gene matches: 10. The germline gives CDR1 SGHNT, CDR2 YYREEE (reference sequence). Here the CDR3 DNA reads TGTGCCGAAAGGGACTACCAGATAGAGACCCAGTACTTC. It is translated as CAERDYQIETQYF.

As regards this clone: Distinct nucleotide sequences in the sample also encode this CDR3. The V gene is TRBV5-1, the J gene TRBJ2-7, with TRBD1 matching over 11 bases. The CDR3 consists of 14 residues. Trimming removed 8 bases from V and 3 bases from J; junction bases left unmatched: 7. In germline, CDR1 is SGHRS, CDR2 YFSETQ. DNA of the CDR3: TGCGCCAGTAGAACCGGGACAGGGGGCTACGAGCAGTACTTC. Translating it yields CASRTGTGGYEQYF. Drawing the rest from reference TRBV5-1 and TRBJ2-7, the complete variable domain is KAGVTQTPRYLIKTRGQQVTLSCSPISGHRSVSWYQQTPGQGLQFLFEYFSETQRNKGNFPGRFSGRQFSNSRSEMNVSTLELGDSALYLCASRTGTGGYEQYFGPGTRLTVT.

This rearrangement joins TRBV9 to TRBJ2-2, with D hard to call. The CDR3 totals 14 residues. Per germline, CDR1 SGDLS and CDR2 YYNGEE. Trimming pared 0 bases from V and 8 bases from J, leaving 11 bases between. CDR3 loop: CASSVVPTPGELFF. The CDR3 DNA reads TGTGCCAGCAGCGTAGTGCCGACCCCGGGGGAGCTGTTTTTT.

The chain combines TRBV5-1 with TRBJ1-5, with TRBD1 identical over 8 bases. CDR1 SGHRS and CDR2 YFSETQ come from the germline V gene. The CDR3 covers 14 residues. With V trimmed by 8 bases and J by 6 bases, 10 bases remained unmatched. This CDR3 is CASSDREGSQPQHF. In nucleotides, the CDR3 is TGCGCCAGTTCGGACAGGGAAGGGAGTCAGCCCCAGCATTTT.

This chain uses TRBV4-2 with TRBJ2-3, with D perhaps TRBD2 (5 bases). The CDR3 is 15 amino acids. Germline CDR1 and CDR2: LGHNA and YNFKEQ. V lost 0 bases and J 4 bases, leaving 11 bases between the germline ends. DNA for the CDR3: TGTGCCAGCAGCCAAGAGACCGGAGCGGCAGATACGCAGTATTTT. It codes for CASSQETGAADTQYF.

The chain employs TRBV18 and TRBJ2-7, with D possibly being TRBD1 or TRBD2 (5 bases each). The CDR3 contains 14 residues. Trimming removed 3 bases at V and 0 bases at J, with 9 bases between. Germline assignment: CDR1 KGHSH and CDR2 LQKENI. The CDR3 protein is CASSPEGTSYEQYF. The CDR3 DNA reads TGTGCCAGCTCACCGGAAGGGACCTCCTACGAGCAGTACTTC. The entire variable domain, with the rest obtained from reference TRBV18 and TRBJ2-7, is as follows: NAGVMQNPRHLVRRRGQEARLRCSPMKGHSHVYWYRQLPEEGLKFMVYLQKENIIDESGMPKERFSAEFPKEGPSILRIQQVVRGDSAAYFCASSPEGTSYEQYFGPGTRLTVT.

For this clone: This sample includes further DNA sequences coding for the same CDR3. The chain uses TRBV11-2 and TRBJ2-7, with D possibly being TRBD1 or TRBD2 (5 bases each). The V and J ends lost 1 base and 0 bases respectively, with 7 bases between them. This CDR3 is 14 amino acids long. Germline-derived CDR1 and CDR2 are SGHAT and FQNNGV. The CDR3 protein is CASSLAGTSYEQYF. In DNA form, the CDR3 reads TGTGCCAGCAGCTTAGCAGGGACCTCCTACGAGCAGTACTTC.

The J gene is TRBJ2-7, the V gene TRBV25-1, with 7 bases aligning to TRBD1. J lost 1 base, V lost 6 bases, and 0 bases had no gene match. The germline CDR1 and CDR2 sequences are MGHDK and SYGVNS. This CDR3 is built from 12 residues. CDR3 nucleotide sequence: TGTGCCAGCAGGGACAGGTCCTACGAGCAGTACTTC. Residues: CASRDRSYEQYF.

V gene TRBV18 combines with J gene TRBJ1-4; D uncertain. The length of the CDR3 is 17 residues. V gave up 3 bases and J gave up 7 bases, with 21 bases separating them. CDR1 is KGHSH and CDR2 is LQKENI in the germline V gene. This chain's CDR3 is CASSPREGNKIGEKLFF. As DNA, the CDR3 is TGTGCCAGCTCACCGAGGGAGGGAAACAAGATCGGTGAAAAACTGTTTTTT.

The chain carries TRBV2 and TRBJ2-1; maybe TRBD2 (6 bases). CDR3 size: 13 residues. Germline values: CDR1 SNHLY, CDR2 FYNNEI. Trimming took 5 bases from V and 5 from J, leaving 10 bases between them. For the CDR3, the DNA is TGTGCCAGCAGTCCGACTAGAAACAATGAGCAGTTCTTC. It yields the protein CASSPTRNNEQFF.

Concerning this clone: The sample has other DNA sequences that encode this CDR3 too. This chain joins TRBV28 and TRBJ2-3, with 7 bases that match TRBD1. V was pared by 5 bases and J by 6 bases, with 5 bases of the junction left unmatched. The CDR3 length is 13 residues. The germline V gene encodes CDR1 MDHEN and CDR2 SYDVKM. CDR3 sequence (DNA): TGTGCCAGCAGTCCGACAGGGACCGATACGCAGTATTTT. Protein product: CASSPTGTDTQYF.

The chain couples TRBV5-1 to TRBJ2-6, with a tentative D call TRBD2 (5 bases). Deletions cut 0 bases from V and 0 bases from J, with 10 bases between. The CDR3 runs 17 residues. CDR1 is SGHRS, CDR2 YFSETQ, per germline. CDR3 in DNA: TGCGCCAGCAGCTTGGAGGAAGGGAGCTCTGGGGCCAACGTCCTGACTTTC. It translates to CASSLEEGSSGANVLTF. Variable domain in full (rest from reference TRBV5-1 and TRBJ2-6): KAGVTQTPRYLIKTRGQQVTLSCSPISGHRSVSWYQQTPGQGLQFLFEYFSETQRNKGNFPGRFSGRQFSNSRSEMNVSTLELGDSALYLCASSLEEGSSGANVLTFGAGSRLTVL.

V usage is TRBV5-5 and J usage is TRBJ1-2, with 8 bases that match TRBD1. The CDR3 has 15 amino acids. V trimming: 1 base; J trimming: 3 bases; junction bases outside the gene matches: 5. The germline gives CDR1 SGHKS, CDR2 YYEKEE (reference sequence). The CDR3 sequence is CASSLRTGYDYGYTF. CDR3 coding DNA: TGTGCCAGCAGCTTGCGGACAGGGTATGACTATGGCTACACCTTC.

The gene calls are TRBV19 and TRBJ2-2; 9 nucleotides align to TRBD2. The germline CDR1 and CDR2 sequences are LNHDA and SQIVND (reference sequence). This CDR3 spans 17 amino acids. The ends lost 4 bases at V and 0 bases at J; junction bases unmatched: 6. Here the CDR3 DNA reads TGTGCCAGTAGTAGCCCCCCTAGCGGGGCGAACACCGGGGAGCTGTTTTTT. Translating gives CASSSPPSGANTGELFF. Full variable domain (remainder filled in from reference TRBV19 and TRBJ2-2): DGGITQSPKYLFRKEGQNVTLSCEQNLNHDAMYWYRQDPGQGLRLIYYSQIVNDFQKGDIAEGYSVSREKKESFPLTVTSAQKNPTAFYLCASSSPPSGANTGELFFGEGSRLTVL.

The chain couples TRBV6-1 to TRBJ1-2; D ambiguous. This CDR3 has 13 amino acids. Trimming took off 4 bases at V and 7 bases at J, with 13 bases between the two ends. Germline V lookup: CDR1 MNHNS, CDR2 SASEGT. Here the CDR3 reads CASSVQQFRGYTF. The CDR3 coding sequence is TGTGCCAGCAGTGTTCAACAATTTCGTGGCTACACCTTC.

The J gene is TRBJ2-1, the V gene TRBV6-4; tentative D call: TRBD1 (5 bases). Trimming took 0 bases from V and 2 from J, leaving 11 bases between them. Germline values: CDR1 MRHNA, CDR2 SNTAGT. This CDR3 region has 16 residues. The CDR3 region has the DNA TGTGCCAGCAGTGACTCGCCAGGGTCTACCTACAATGAGCAGTTCTTC. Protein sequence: CASSDSPGSTYNEQFF.

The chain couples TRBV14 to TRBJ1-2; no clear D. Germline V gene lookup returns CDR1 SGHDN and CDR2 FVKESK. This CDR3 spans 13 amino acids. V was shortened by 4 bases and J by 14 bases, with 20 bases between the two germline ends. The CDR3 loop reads CASSPILDIMRTF. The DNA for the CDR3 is TGTGCCAGCAGCCCGATACTCGACATAATGCGGACCTTC.